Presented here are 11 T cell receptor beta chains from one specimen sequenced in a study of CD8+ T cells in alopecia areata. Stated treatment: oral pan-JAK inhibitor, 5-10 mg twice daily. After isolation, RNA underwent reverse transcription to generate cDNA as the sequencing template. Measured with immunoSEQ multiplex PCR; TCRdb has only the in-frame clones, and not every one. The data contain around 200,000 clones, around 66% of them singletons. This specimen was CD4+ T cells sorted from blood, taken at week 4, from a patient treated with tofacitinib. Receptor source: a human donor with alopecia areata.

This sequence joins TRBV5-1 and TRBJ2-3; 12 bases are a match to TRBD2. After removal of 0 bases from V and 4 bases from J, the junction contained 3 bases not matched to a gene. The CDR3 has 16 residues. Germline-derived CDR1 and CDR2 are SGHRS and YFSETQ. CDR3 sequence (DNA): TGCGCCAGCAGCTTGGGCGGACTAGCGGGGCCAGATACGCAGTATTTT. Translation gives CASSLGGLAGPDTQYF.

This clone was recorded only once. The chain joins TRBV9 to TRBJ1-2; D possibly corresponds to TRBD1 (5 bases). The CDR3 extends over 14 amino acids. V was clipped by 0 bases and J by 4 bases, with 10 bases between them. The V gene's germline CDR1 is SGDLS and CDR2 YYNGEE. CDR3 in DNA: TGTGCCAGCAGCGTAGAGTCGGACATCTATGGCTACACCTTC. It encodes CASSVESDIYGYTF.

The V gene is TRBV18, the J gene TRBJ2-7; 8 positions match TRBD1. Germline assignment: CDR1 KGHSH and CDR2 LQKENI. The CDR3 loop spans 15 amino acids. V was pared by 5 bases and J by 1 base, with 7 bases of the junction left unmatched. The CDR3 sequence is CASSSRTGNSYEQYF. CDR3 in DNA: TGTGCCAGCTCATCAAGGACAGGGAATTCCTACGAGCAGTACTTC. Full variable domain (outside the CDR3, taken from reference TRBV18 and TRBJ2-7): NAGVMQNPRHLVRRRGQEARLRCSPMKGHSHVYWYRQLPEEGLKFMVYLQKENIIDESGMPKERFSAEFPKEGPSILRIQQVVRGDSAAYFCASSSRTGNSYEQYFGPGTRLTVT.

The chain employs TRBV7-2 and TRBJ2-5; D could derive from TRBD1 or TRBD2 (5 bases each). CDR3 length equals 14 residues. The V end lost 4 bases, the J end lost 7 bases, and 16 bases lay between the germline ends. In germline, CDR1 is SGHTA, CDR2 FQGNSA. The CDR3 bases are TGTGCCAGCAGCTCTTACGGGGCAGTAGCGACCCAGTACTTC. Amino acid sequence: CASSSYGAVATQYF. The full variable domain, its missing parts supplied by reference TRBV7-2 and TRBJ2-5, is GAGVSQSPSNKVTEKGKDVELRCDPISGHTALYWYRQSLGQGLEFLIYFQGNSAPDKSGLPSDRFSAERTGGSVSTLTIQRTQQEDSAVYLCASSSYGAVATQYFGPGTRLLVL.

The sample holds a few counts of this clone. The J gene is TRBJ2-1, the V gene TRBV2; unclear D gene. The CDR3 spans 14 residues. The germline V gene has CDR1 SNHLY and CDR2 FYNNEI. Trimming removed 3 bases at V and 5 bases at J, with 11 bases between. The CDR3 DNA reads TGTGCCAGCAGTGATGTAAGTGAAGACAATGAGCAGTTCTTC. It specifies CASSDVSEDNEQFF.

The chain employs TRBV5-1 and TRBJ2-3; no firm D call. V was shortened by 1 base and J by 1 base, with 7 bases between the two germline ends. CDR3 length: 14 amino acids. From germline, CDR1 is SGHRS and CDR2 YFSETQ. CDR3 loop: CASSLRIGTDTQYF. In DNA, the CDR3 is TGCGCCAGCAGCTTGCGAATAGGCACAGATACGCAGTATTTT.

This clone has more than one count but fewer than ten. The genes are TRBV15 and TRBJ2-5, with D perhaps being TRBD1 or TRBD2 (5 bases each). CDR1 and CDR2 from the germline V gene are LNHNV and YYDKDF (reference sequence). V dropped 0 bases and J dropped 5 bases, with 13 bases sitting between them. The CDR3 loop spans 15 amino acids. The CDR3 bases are TGTGCCACCAGCAGAGATGTGGGGGTTGGGGAGACCCAGTACTTC. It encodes CATSRDVGVGETQYF.

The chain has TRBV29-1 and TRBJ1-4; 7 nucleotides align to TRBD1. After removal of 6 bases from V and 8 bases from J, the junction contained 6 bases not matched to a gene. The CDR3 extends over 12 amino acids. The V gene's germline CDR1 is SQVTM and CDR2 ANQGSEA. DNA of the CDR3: TGCAGCGTCCGACAGGGCCGGGAAAAACTGTTTTTT. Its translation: CSVRQGREKLFF. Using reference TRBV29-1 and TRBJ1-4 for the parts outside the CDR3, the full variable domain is SAVISQKPSRDICQRGTSLTIQCQVDSQVTMMFWYRQQPGQSLTLIATANQGSEATYESGFVIDKFPISRPNLTFSTLTVSNMSPEDSSIYLCSVRQGREKLFFGSGTQLSVL.

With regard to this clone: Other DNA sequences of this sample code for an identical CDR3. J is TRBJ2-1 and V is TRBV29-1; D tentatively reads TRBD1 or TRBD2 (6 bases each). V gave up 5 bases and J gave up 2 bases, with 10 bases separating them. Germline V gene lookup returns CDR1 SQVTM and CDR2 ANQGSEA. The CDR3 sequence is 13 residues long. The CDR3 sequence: CSVLGGPYNEQFF. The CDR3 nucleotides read TGCAGCGTTTTGGGGGGCCCCTACAATGAGCAGTTCTTC.

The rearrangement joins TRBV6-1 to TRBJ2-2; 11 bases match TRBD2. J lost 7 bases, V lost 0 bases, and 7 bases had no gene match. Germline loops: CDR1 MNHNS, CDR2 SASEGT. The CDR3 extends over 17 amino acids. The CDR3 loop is CASSEARLAGGLGELFF. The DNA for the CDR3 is TGTGCCAGCAGTGAAGCGCGGCTAGCGGGGGGCCTCGGGGAGCTGTTTTTT.

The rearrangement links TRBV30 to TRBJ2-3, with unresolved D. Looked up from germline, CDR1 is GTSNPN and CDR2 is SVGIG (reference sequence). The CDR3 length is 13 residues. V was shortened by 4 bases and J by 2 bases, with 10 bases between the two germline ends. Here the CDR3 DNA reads TGTGCCTGGACCCTAGACGTCACAGATACGCAGTATTTT. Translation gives CAWTLDVTDTQYF.